The 19 T cell receptor beta chains presented below share a single source sample, sequenced in a study of T cells in Graves' hyperthyroidism and ophthalmopathy. TCR beta CDR3 regions were amplified from RNA. A first-round RT-PCR of the TCR CDR3 used the HTBI primer set. Each CDR3 protein is one row after TCRdb ran MiXCR on the multiplex PCR reads. The sample holds fewer than 900,000 distinct CDR3 sequences, over 15% seen once. Sequencing used blood. These receptors came from a man younger than 30 with Graves' hyperthyroidism.

This clonotype was counted at least ten times. The chain employs TRBV2 and TRBJ2-1, with D unresolved. Trimming shortened V by 2 bases and J by 6 bases, and 8 bases separated the two germline ends. The CDR3 has 13 amino acids. CDR1 and CDR2 (germline): SNHLY, FYNNEI. The CDR3 sequence: CASSERQTNEQFF. The CDR3 bases are TGTGCCAGCAGTGAACGCCAAACCAATGAGCAGTTCTTC.

This chain uses TRBV20-1 with TRBJ2-6, with D perhaps matching TRBD1 (5 bases). With 6 bases removed from V and 5 bases from J, the gap between germline ends came to 14 bases. Germline V lookup: CDR1 DFQATT, CDR2 SNEGSKA (reference sequence). CDR3 size: 14 residues. The DNA for the CDR3 is TGCAGTGCCACCGCTGGGGCTCGGGCCAACGTCCTGACTTTC. Amino acid sequence: CSATAGARANVLTF.

This clonotype was seen at least ten times. The chain couples TRBV28 to TRBJ2-7; the D is unclear. CDR3 length equals 13 residues. From germline, CDR1 is MDHEN and CDR2 SYDVKM. V lost 4 bases and J lost 4, with 11 bases in between. CDR3 sequence: CASSYGPQYEQYF. The DNA for the CDR3 is TGTGCCAGCAGTTACGGGCCCCAATACGAGCAGTACTTC.

This clonotype has at least ten counts. The chain links TRBV20-1 to TRBJ2-7; the match to TRBD1 covers 9 bases. The germline CDR1 and CDR2 sequences are DFQATT and SNEGSKA (reference sequence). The CDR3 has 14 residues. Trimming cost V 2 bases and J 5 bases; bases outside gene matches: 7. CDR3 bases: TGCAGTGCTAGACCCGGACAGGGGAGGGACGAGCAGTACTTC. Translated, it gives CSARPGQGRDEQYF.

This chain joins TRBV10-3 and TRBJ2-1; TRBD2 is a possible D gene (6 bases). CDR3 size: 14 residues. Trimming took off 3 bases at V and 6 bases at J, with 12 bases between the two ends. Germline V gene sequence: CDR1 ENHRY, CDR2 SYGVKD. CDR3 in DNA: TGTGCCATCAGTGATAACGGGAGTGTCAATGAGCAGTTCTTC. It yields the protein CAISDNGSVNEQFF.

This clonotype came up many times. The V and J genes are TRBV28 and TRBJ1-2; 8 bases agree with TRBD1. The CDR3 covers 13 residues. The junction had 8 bases not matched to a gene; V was cut back by 11 bases and J by 3 bases. Germline V gene lookup returns CDR1 MDHEN and CDR2 SYDVKM. The CDR3 spells CAAGTGFDYGYTF. CDR3 sequence (DNA): TGTGCCGCCGGGACAGGATTTGACTATGGCTACACCTTC.

On this clonotype: A much larger clone differs by one base, so this may be a read error. The V call is TRBV10-3, the J call TRBJ2-7, with D tentatively TRBD1 (6 bases). The CDR3 sequence is 13 residues long. From germline, CDR1 is ENHRY and CDR2 SYGVKD. V lost 2 bases and J lost 2, with 7 bases in between. CDR3 in amino acids: CAISEGGPYEQYF. The CDR3 DNA sequence: TGTGCCATCAGTGAGGGGGGCCCCTACGAGCAGTACTTC.

The chain links TRBV5-1 to TRBJ2-7; a weak D match, TRBD1 (6 bases). This CDR3 has 14 residues. The V end lost 0 bases, the J end lost 5 bases, and 12 bases lay between the germline ends. Germline lookup yields CDR1 SGHRS and CDR2 YFSETQ. The CDR3 DNA is TGCGCCAGCAGCTTGGTGGGGGCGTTCGACGAGCAGTACTTC. It yields the protein CASSLVGAFDEQYF.

This clonotype came up many times. The rearrangement links TRBV6-5 to TRBJ2-5, with D uncertain. The germline V gene has CDR1 MNHEY and CDR2 SVGAGI. The length of the CDR3 is 13 residues. Trimming shortened V by 3 bases and J by 5 bases, and 10 bases separated the two germline ends. Here the CDR3 reads CASSYPPGETQYF. CDR3 nucleotide sequence: TGTGCCAGCAGTTATCCCCCTGGGGAGACCCAGTACTTC.

This chain joins TRBV11-1 and TRBJ2-7; 9 bases fit TRBD1. Per germline, CDR1 SGHAT and CDR2 FQDESV (reference sequence). The junction had 11 bases not matched to a gene; V was cut back by 5 bases and J by 3 bases. There are 16 residues in the CDR3. The CDR3 is CASSQDPTGGVYEQYF. The CDR3 DNA reads TGTGCCAGCAGCCAAGATCCTACAGGGGGCGTCTACGAGCAGTACTTC.

This clonotype was counted only a few times. The rearrangement uses TRBV29-1 and TRBJ2-1, with D possibly being TRBD2 (6 bases). The germline V and J ends were trimmed by 6 bases and 4 bases, with 16 bases remaining between them. Germline V gene lookup returns CDR1 SQVTM and CDR2 ANQGSEA. The CDR3 is made up of 14 amino acids. CDR3 sequence reads: CSVATSRAYNEQFF. The CDR3 DNA is TGCAGCGTCGCGACTAGTCGCGCTTACAATGAGCAGTTCTTC.

This clonotype was found a few times. This chain joins TRBV7-9 and TRBJ2-1, with D maybe TRBD1 (5 bases). CDR1 is SEHNR, CDR2 FQNEAQ, per germline (reference sequence). CDR3 length equals 15 residues. Trimming cost V 5 bases and J 8 bases, with 19 bases left between them. The CDR3 nucleotides read TGTGCCAGCAGCCTTACCACAGGACCTCGCGATGAGCAGTTCTTC. It specifies CASSLTTGPRDEQFF.

This clonotype was seen repeatedly, ten times or more. The V gene is TRBV28, the J gene TRBJ1-1, with a tentative D call TRBD1 (6 bases). Trimming cost V 4 bases and J 4 bases, with 13 bases left between them. The CDR3 spans 14 residues. Germline V gene sequence: CDR1 MDHEN, CDR2 SYDVKM. The CDR3 nucleotides read TGTGCCAGCAGTTACCCGATAGGGGGCACTGAAGCTTTCTTT. Its translation: CASSYPIGGTEAFF.

Ten or more counts support this clonotype. The rearrangement joins TRBV3-1 to TRBJ2-5; no clear D gene. The CDR3 runs to 15 residues. V dropped 1 base and J dropped 1 base, with 10 bases sitting between them. CDR1 is LGHDT, CDR2 YNNKEL, per germline (reference sequence). CDR3 sequence (DNA): TGTGCCAGCAGCCAAGCAGGAAGGTCCCAAGAGACCCAGTACTTC. This gives the protein CASSQAGRSQETQYF.

This clonotype was seen repeatedly, ten times or more. The chain combines TRBV28 with TRBJ2-6, with D perhaps matching TRBD2 (5 bases). Trimming pared 6 bases from V and 9 bases from J, leaving 12 bases between. Germline V gene data show CDR1 as MDHEN and CDR2 as SYDVKM. The CDR3 consists of 13 residues. DNA for the CDR3: TGTGCCAGCAGCCTCGCGGGTCGCAACGTCCTGACTTTC. Protein: CASSLAGRNVLTF.

The chain recombines TRBV27 with TRBJ2-1; D is possibly TRBD2 (6 bases). Per the germline V gene, CDR1 is MNHEY and CDR2 is SMNVEV (reference sequence). The CDR3 consists of 16 residues. V lost 6 bases and J lost 3, with 18 bases in between. This chain's CDR3 is CASRAGLGVGYNEQFF. CDR3 nucleotide sequence: TGTGCCAGCAGGGCGGGGCTGGGGGTGGGCTACAATGAGCAGTTCTTC.

V and J are TRBV5-5 and TRBJ2-7, with unresolved D. Germline V gene lookup returns CDR1 SGHKS and CDR2 YYEKEE (reference sequence). V lost 4 bases, J lost 5 bases, and 16 bases lay in between. The CDR3 sequence is 14 residues long. The CDR3 sequence is CASSGDFSLNEQYF. CDR3 bases: TGTGCCAGCAGCGGCGACTTTTCTTTAAACGAGCAGTACTTC.

On this clonotype itself: This may stem from a read error, because a much larger clone lies one nucleotide away. In nucleotides, the CDR3 is TGTGCCAGCACCTCCGGGACAGGGAGAACTGAAGCTTTCTTT. Amino acid sequence: CASTSGTGRTEAFF. The chain is built from TRBV2 and TRBJ1-1; 9 bases match TRBD1. Germline V gene sequence: CDR1 SNHLY, CDR2 FYNNEI. This CDR3 comprises 14 residues. The junction had 8 bases not matched to a gene; V was cut back by 7 bases and J by 5 bases.

The rearrangement joins TRBV10-3 to TRBJ2-2, with TRBD1 matching over 10 bases. The CDR3 spans 17 residues. Trimming cost V 2 bases and J 9 bases; bases outside gene matches: 12. Germline-derived CDR1 and CDR2 are ENHRY and SYGVKD. The CDR3 spells CAISEPDRGPLTRELFF. For the CDR3, the DNA is TGTGCCATCAGTGAGCCCGACAGGGGGCCCCTTACGAGGGAGCTGTTTTTT.